The TCR beta chain under discussion was sequenced for a study of cytomegalovirus exposure and HLA in healthy donors. In the study overall: T cells numbering around 170 million yielded around 120 million unique TCR beta sequences in an earlier analysis.

The PCR contained 60 Vbeta and 13 Jbeta primers. Profiled with immunoSEQ multiplex PCR; TCRdb holds only in-frame clones, not every one. The sample lists around 130,000 clones; 75% to 85% were seen once. The CDR3 spans 16 residues. With V trimmed by 4 bases and J by 3 bases, 11 bases remained unmatched. CDR1 SGDLS and CDR2 YYNGEE come from the germline V gene. The sample comprised PBMCs. This chain joins TRBV9 and TRBJ1-2, with 8 bases that match TRBD1. This receptor was obtained from a male donor in good health and CMV-seropositive. The CDR3 DNA reads TGTGCCAGCAGCTCGACCAAATTACAGGGGGACTATGGCTACACCTTC. This gives the protein CASSSTKLQGDYGYTF.